This TCR beta chain originates from a study of cytomegalovirus exposure and HLA in healthy donors. The PCR made use of 60 Vbeta and 13 Jbeta primers. Some clones are missing from TCRdb's copy, which holds only in-frame ones; the method was immunoSEQ multiplex PCR. In the table there are about 170,000 clones, 70% to 90% of which are singletons. V was clipped by 7 bases and J by 3 bases, with 11 bases between them. Per germline, CDR1 ENHRY and CDR2 SYGVKD. The CDR3 length is 13 residues. The source is a man aged 25-45 years in good health and CMV-seropositive. Sequencing was done on a sample of PBMCs. The gene calls are TRBV10-3 and TRBJ2-3, with a tentative D call TRBD2 (6 bases). The CDR3 DNA sequence: TGTGCCATCACATCCCGGGAGACAGATACGCAGTATTTT. It is translated as CAITSRETDTQYF.